This TCR beta chain is drawn from a study of CD8+ T cells in alopecia areata. For the study at large: Affected scalp percentage determined the severity score of treated patients.

Treatment described: oral pan-JAK inhibitor, 5-10 mg twice daily. Extracted RNA was reverse transcribed, and the resulting cDNA served as sequencing template. The repertoire was sequenced with immunoSEQ multiplex PCR; TCRdb's copy has only in-frame clones and lacks some. The sample holds 200,000 to 250,000 clones; approximately 70% are singletons and the top ten take 0.95% to 1.5%. This TCR derives from a human donor with alopecia areata. The input for sequencing was CD4+ T cells sorted from blood, taken between weeks 44 and 45, from a patient treated with tofacitinib.

As DNA, the CDR3 is TGTGCCACAACCCGGGGGTACGAGCAGTACTTC. Amino acid sequence: CATTRGYEQYF. The rearrangement links TRBV27 to TRBJ2-7; D may be TRBD2 (6 bases). CDR3 length equals 11 residues. Germline values: CDR1 MNHEY, CDR2 SMNVEV (reference sequence). Trimming cost V 10 bases and J 4 bases, with 11 bases left between them.